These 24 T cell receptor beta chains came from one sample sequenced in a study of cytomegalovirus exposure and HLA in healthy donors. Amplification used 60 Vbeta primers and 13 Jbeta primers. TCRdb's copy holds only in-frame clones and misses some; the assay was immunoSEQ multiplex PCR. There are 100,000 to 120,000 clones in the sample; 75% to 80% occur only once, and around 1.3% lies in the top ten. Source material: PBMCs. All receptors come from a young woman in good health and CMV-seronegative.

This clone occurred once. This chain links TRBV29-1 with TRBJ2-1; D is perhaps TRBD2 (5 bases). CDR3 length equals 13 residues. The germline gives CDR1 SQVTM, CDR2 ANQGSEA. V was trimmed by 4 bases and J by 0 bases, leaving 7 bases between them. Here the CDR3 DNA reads TGCAGCGTTGGAGGGAGCTCCTACAATGAGCAGTTCTTC. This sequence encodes CSVGGSSYNEQFF.

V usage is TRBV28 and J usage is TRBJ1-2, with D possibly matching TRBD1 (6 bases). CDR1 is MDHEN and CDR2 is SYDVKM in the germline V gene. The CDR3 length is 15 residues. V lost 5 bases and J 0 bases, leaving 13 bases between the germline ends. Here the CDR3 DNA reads TGTGCCAGCAGTACCGGACAGAGAGCTAACTATGGCTACACCTTC. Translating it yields CASSTGQRANYGYTF.

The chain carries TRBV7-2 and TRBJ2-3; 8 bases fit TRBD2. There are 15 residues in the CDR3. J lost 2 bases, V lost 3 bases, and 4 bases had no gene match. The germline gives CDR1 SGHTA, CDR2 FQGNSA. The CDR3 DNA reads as TGTGCCAGCAGCTTTTCCGGGGGGGCCACAGATACGCAGTATTTT. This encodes CASSFSGGATDTQYF.

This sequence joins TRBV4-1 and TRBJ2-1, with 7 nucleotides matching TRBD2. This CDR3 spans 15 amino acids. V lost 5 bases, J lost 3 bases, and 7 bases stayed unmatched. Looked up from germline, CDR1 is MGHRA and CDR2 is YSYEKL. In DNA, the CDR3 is TGCGCCAGCAGCAAAATTCGGGGGGACTACAATGAGCAGTTCTTC. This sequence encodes CASSKIRGDYNEQFF.

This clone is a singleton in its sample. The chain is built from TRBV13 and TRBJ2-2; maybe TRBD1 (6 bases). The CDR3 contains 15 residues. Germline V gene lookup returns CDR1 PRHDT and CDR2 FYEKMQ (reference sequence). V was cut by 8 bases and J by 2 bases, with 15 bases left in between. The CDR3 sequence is CASHDWTANTGELFF. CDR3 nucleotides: TGTGCCAGCCACGATTGGACAGCTAACACCGGGGAGCTGTTTTTT.

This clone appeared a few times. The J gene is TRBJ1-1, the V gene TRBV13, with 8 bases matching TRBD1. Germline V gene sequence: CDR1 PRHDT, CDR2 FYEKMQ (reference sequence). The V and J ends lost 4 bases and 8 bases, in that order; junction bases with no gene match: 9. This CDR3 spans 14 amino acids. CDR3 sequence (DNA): TGTGCCAGCAGCTCCAGGGGGCAAAGCGGGGAAGCTTTCTTT. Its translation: CASSSRGQSGEAFF.

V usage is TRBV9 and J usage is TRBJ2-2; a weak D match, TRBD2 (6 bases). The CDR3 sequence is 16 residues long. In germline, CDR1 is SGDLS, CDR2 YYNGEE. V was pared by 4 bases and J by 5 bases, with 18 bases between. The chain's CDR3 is CASSPAERVSTGELFF. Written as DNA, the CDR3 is TGTGCCAGCAGCCCTGCCGAGCGGGTCAGTACCGGGGAGCTGTTTTTT.

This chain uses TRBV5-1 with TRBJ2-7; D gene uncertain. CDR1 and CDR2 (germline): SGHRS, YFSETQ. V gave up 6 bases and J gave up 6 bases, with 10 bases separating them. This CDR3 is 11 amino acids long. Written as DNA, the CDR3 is TGCGCCAGCAACAGTCCCTTCGAGCAGTACTTC. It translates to CASNSPFEQYF. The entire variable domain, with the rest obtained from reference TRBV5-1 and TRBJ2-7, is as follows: KAGVTQTPRYLIKTRGQQVTLSCSPISGHRSVSWYQQTPGQGLQFLFEYFSETQRNKGNFPGRFSGRQFSNSRSEMNVSTLELGDSALYLCASNSPFEQYFGPGTRLTVT.

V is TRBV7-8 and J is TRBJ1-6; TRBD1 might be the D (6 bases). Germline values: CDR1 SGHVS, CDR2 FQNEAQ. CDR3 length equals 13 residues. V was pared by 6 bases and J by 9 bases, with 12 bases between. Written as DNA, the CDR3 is TGTGCCAGCAGTCTCAGGGGCGGTTCACCCCTCCACTTT. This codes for CASSLRGGSPLHF.

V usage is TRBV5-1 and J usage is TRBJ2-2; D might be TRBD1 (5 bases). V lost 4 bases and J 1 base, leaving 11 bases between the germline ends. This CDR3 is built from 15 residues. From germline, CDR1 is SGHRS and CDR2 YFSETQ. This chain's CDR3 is CASSLTQGNTGELFF. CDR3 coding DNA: TGCGCCAGCAGCCTAACTCAGGGGAACACCGGGGAGCTGTTTTTT.

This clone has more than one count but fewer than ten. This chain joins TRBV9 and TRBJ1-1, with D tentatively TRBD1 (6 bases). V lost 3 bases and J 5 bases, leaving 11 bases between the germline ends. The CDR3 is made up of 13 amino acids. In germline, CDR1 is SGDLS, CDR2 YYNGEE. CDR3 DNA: TGTGCCAGCAGCGAAAGGCAGGGGACTGAAGCTTTCTTT. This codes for CASSERQGTEAFF.

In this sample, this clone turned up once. The CDR3: CASEMGQGGDSPLHF. Here the CDR3 DNA reads TGTGCCAGCGAAATGGGACAGGGTGGTGATTCACCCCTCCACTTT. The chain uses TRBV2 and TRBJ1-6, with 9 positions matching TRBD1. Germline V lookup: CDR1 SNHLY, CDR2 FYNNEI. The CDR3 contains 15 residues. The J segment lost 8 bases and the V segment lost 8 bases, leaving 10 bases of the junction unmatched.

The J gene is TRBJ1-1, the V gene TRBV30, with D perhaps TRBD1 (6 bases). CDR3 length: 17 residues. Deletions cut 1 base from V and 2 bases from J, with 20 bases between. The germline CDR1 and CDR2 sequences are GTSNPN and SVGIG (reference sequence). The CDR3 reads CAWSARQARVINTEAFF. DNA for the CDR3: TGTGCCTGGAGTGCCCGACAGGCGAGGGTGATTAACACTGAAGCTTTCTTT.

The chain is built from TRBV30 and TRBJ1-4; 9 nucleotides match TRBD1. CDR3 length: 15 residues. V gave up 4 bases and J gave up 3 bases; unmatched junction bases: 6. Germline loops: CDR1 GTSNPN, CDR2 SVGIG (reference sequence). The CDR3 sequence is CAWKIGDRANEKLFF. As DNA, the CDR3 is TGTGCCTGGAAAATCGGGGACAGGGCTAATGAAAAACTGTTTTTT.

CDR3 loop: CASSTVGDSNQPQHF. CDR3 DNA: TGTGCCAGCAGCACCGTAGGGGATAGCAATCAGCCCCAGCATTTT. The rearrangement links TRBV6-5 to TRBJ1-5; perhaps TRBD1 as D (5 bases). Trimming removed 6 bases at V and 0 bases at J, with 12 bases between. The CDR3 length is 15 residues. The germline CDR1 and CDR2 sequences are MNHEY and SVGAGI.

The CDR3 loop reads CASSSPGLAEQETQYF. In nucleotides, the CDR3 is TGTGCCAGCAGTTCCCCGGGACTAGCGGAACAAGAGACCCAGTACTTC. The chain joins TRBV6-5 to TRBJ2-5, with TRBD2 matching 11 bases. The V gene end was trimmed by 4 bases and the J gene end by 2 bases; junction bases not matched to a gene: 6. This CDR3 has 16 residues. CDR1 and CDR2 (germline): MNHEY, SVGAGI.

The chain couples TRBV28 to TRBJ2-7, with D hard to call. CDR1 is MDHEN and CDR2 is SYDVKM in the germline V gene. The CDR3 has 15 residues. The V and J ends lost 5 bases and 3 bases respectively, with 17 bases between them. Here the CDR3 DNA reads TGTGCCAGCAGTGTTCTGGCCCTCCCATTCTACGAGCAGTACTTC. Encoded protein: CASSVLALPFYEQYF.

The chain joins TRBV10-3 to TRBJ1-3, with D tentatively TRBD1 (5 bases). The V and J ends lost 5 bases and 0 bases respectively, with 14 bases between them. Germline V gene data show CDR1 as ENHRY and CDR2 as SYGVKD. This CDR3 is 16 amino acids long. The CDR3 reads CAISMTASNSGNTIYF. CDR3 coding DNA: TGTGCCATCAGTATGACAGCCTCCAACTCTGGAAACACCATATATTTT.

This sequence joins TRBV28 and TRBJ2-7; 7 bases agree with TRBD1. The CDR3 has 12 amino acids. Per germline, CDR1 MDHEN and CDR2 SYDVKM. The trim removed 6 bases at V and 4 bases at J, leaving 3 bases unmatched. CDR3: CASRIQGYEQYF. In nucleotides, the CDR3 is TGTGCCAGCAGAATACAGGGGTACGAGCAGTACTTC.

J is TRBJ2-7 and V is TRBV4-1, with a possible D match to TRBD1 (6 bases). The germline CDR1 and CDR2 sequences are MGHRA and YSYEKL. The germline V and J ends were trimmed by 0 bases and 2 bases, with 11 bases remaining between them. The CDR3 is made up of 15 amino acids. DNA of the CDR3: TGCGCCAGCAGCCAAGATGCCCAGGGGACCTACGAGCAGTACTTC. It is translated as CASSQDAQGTYEQYF.

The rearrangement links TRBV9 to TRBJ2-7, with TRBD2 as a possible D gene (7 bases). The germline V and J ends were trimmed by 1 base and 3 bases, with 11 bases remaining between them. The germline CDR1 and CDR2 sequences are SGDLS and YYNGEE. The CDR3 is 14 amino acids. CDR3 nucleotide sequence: TGTGCCAGCAGCGTAACGGGGGGCGGCTACGAGCAGTACTTC. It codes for CASSVTGGGYEQYF.

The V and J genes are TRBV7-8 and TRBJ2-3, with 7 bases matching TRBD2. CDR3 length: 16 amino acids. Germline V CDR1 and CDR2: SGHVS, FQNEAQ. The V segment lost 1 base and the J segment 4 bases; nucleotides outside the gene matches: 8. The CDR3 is CASSLGGRLDPDTQYF. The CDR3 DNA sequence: TGTGCCAGCAGCTTAGGCGGGAGATTGGATCCAGATACGCAGTATTTT.

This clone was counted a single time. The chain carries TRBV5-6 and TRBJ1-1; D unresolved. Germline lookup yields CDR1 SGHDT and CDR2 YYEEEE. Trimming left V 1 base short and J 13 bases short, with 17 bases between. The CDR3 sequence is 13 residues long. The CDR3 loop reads CASSLKDGVKLFF. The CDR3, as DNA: TGTGCCAGCAGCTTGAAGGACGGGGTGAAGCTTTTCTTT.

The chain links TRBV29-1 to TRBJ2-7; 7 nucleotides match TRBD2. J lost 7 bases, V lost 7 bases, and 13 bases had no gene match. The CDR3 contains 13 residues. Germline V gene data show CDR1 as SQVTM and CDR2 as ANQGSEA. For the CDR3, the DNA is TGCAGCGCTCGGGGGGTGAGCGTCGGTGAGCAGTACTTC. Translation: CSARGVSVGEQYF.